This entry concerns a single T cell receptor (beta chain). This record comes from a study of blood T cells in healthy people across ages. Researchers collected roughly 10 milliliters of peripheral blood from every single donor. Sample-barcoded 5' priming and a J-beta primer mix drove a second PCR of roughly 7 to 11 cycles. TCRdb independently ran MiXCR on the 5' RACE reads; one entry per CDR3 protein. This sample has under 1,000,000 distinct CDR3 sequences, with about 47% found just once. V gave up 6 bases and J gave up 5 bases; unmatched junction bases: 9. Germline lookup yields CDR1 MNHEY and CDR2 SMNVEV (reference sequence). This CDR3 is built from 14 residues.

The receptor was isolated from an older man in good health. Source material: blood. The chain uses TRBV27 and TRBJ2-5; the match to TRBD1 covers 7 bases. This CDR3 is CASRSYDRAETQYF. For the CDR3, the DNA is TGTGCCAGCAGGAGCTACGACAGGGCGGAGACCCAGTACTTC.